The 18 T cell receptor beta chains reported below all come from one sample, sequenced in a study of cytomegalovirus exposure and HLA in healthy donors. PCR used 60 Vbeta primers and 13 Jbeta primers. Clones were read by immunoSEQ multiplex PCR, and TCRdb kept only the in-frame ones, dropping some. The sample's table shows roughly 100,000 clones. Sequenced: PBMCs. All receptors come from a man aged 35-49 years in good health and CMV-seronegative.

This chain links TRBV5-1 with TRBJ2-6; D might be TRBD1 (6 bases). Germline values: CDR1 SGHRS, CDR2 YFSETQ. V was shortened by 4 bases and J by 4 bases, with 15 bases between the two germline ends. The CDR3 consists of 16 residues. The CDR3 is CASSHRVTSGANVLTF. The CDR3 region has the DNA TGCGCCAGCAGCCACAGGGTAACGTCAGGGGCCAACGTCCTGACTTTC.

The J gene is TRBJ2-2, the V gene TRBV4-3; D remains unclear. Deletions cut 1 base from V and 4 bases from J, with 7 bases between. The CDR3 is 14 residues long. The V gene's germline CDR1 is LGHNA and CDR2 YSLEER. This CDR3 reads CASSQVHSTGELFF. In DNA, the CDR3 is TGCGCCAGCAGCCAAGTCCATTCCACCGGGGAGCTGTTTTTT.

The rearrangement joins TRBV5-1 to TRBJ2-3; no clear D gene. The germline V and J ends were trimmed by 0 bases and 8 bases, with 13 bases remaining between them. Germline CDR1 and CDR2: SGHRS and YFSETQ. This CDR3 spans 14 amino acids. In DNA, the CDR3 is TGCGCCAGCAGCTTGGAGCAGGCAGCAGGTACGCAGTATTTT. Translating gives CASSLEQAAGTQYF. The full variable domain, with the rest looked up from reference TRBV5-1 and TRBJ2-3, is KAGVTQTPRYLIKTRGQQVTLSCSPISGHRSVSWYQQTPGQGLQFLFEYFSETQRNKGNFPGRFSGRQFSNSRSEMNVSTLELGDSALYLCASSLEQAAGTQYFGPGTRLTVL.

The chain recombines TRBV5-6 with TRBJ1-4, with 11 bases fitting TRBD1. This CDR3 is built from 14 residues. Looked up from germline, CDR1 is SGHDT and CDR2 is YYEEEE. With V trimmed by 4 bases and J by 8 bases, 4 bases remained unmatched. CDR3 amino acids: CASSTGTGGEKLFF. The DNA of the CDR3 is TGTGCCAGCAGCACTGGGACAGGGGGAGAAAAACTGTTTTTT.

The chain employs TRBV30 and TRBJ1-1, with TRBD1 matching 9 bases. Germline V gene sequence: CDR1 GTSNPN, CDR2 SVGIG (reference sequence). V shed 5 bases, J shed 3 bases, and the junction held 1 base outside the gene matches. The CDR3 sequence is 12 residues long. DNA of the CDR3: TGTGCCTGGGACAGGGGGGACACTGAAGCTTTCTTT. Its translation: CAWDRGDTEAFF.

The chain has TRBV5-8 and TRBJ1-2; D gene ambiguous. Germline V lookup: CDR1 SGHTS, CDR2 YDEGEE. This CDR3 has 14 amino acids. V was cut by 0 bases and J by 2 bases, with 8 bases left in between. CDR3 nucleotide sequence: TGTGCCAGCAGCTTGGCGACACGCAACTATGGCTACACCTTC. It encodes CASSLATRNYGYTF.

The rearrangement links TRBV11-2 to TRBJ1-2; tentatively, D is TRBD1 (5 bases). Trimming removed 3 bases from V and 2 bases from J, with 10 bases in between. Germline CDR1 SGHAT, CDR2 FQNNGV. The CDR3 consists of 14 residues. For the CDR3, the DNA is TGTGCCAGCAGCTTGGACACGGCGAACTATGGCTACACCTTC. Translation: CASSLDTANYGYTF.

The genes are TRBV10-3 and TRBJ2-7, with 11 positions matching TRBD2. V was clipped by 3 bases and J by 3 bases; unmatched bases: 7. Germline lookup yields CDR1 ENHRY and CDR2 SYGVKD. The CDR3 is 16 amino acids. The DNA of the CDR3 is TGTGCCATCAGTGATCTAGCGGGGGGCCGCGGCTACGAGCAGTACTTC. This encodes CAISDLAGGRGYEQYF.

The chain uses TRBV7-9 and TRBJ2-5; 8 nucleotides agree with TRBD1. Losses at the gene ends were 1 base for V and 1 base for J; bases not matched to a gene: 2. The CDR3 has 15 amino acids. Germline V lookup: CDR1 SEHNR, CDR2 FQNEAQ (reference sequence). In DNA form, the CDR3 reads TGTGCCAGCAGCTTAGGGGACAGGAGCCAAGAGACCCAGTACTTC. Amino acids: CASSLGDRSQETQYF.

The V gene is TRBV7-9, the J gene TRBJ2-7; TRBD2 agrees at 12 bases. Trimming removed 0 bases from V and 7 bases from J; junction bases left unmatched: 4. The germline V gene has CDR1 SEHNR and CDR2 FQNEAQ (reference sequence). The CDR3 covers 15 residues. DNA of the CDR3: TGTGCCAGCAGCTTAGCGCTAGCGGGAGGGATAGAGCAGTACTTC. Encoded protein: CASSLALAGGIEQYF.

The V gene is TRBV7-2, the J gene TRBJ2-3; D is ambiguous. The germline V gene encodes CDR1 SGHTA and CDR2 FQGNSA. V lost 5 bases and J lost 0, with 6 bases in between. The CDR3 has 13 residues. CDR3 protein: CASSPTSTDTQYF. CDR3 coding DNA: TGTGCCAGCAGCCCTACTAGCACAGATACGCAGTATTTT. Full variable domain (rest looked up from reference TRBV7-2 and TRBJ2-3): GAGVSQSPSNKVTEKGKDVELRCDPISGHTALYWYRQSLGQGLEFLIYFQGNSAPDKSGLPSDRFSAERTGGSVSTLTIQRTQQEDSAVYLCASSPTSTDTQYFGPGTRLTVL.

The chain joins TRBV30 to TRBJ2-1; D gene unclear. Germline V gene data show CDR1 as GTSNPN and CDR2 as SVGIG (reference sequence). The CDR3 consists of 12 residues. Trimming cost V 1 base and J 7 bases, with 8 bases left between them. This CDR3 reads CAWSDNLNEQFF. CDR3 nucleotide sequence: TGTGCCTGGAGTGATAATCTAAATGAGCAGTTCTTC.

The rearrangement joins TRBV6-1 to TRBJ1-2, with 9 bases lining up with TRBD1. The CDR3 spans 15 residues. Germline-derived CDR1 and CDR2 are MNHNS and SASEGT. J was trimmed by 3 bases and V by 6 bases; bases with no gene match: 8. CDR3 region: CASSPQGAVYYGYTF. The CDR3 region has the DNA TGTGCCAGCAGCCCACAGGGGGCGGTTTACTATGGCTACACCTTC.

The chain has TRBV13 and TRBJ2-4; maybe TRBD2 (6 bases). CDR1 is PRHDT, CDR2 FYEKMQ, per germline (reference sequence). V was pared by 4 bases and J by 7 bases, with 11 bases between. This CDR3 region has 13 residues. The CDR3 region is CASSYAGGNIQYF. CDR3 coding DNA: TGTGCCAGCAGCTATGCAGGAGGGAACATTCAGTACTTC.

The chain combines TRBV7-9 with TRBJ2-5; the match to TRBD1 covers 8 bases. Germline loops: CDR1 SEHNR, CDR2 FQNEAQ (reference sequence). The V gene end was trimmed by 1 base and the J gene end by 1 base; junction bases not matched to a gene: 5. CDR3 size: 16 residues. The CDR3 here is CASSLGTGPTQETQYF. CDR3 sequence (DNA): TGTGCCAGCAGCTTAGGGACAGGGCCGACCCAAGAGACCCAGTACTTC.

The chain has TRBV6-1 and TRBJ2-7; 8 bases agree with TRBD2. CDR3 length: 16 residues. The V gene's germline CDR1 is MNHNS and CDR2 SASEGT. Trimming cost V 0 bases and J 2 bases; bases outside gene matches: 6. The CDR3 DNA is TGTGCCAGCAGTGAAGCGATAGCGGGGCACGCCTACGAGCAGTACTTC. It is translated as CASSEAIAGHAYEQYF.

The chain uses TRBV2 and TRBJ2-7; possibly TRBD2 for D (5 bases). Trimming removed 4 bases at V and 0 bases at J, with 13 bases between. This CDR3 has 15 residues. The germline gives CDR1 SNHLY, CDR2 FYNNEI. CDR3 coding DNA: TGTGCCAGCAGTGGAGGGCAGTTAACCTCCTACGAGCAGTACTTC. It translates to CASSGGQLTSYEQYF. The full variable domain, its missing parts supplied by reference TRBV2 and TRBJ2-7, is EPEVTQTPSHQVTQMGQEVILRCVPISNHLYFYWYRQILGQKVEFLVSFYNNEISEKSEIFDDQFSVERPDGSNFTLKIRSTKLEDSAMYFCASSGGQLTSYEQYFGPGTRLTVT.

V and J are TRBV4-3 and TRBJ2-5, with 9 nucleotides matching TRBD1. The J call is doubtful: the DNA matches TRBJ2-7 better. Germline V CDR1 and CDR2: LGHNA, YSLEER. CDR3 length: 13 amino acids. Here the CDR3 DNA reads TGCGCCAGCAGCCCCGGGACAGGGAACGAGCAGTACTTC. Residues: CASSPGTGNEQYF.